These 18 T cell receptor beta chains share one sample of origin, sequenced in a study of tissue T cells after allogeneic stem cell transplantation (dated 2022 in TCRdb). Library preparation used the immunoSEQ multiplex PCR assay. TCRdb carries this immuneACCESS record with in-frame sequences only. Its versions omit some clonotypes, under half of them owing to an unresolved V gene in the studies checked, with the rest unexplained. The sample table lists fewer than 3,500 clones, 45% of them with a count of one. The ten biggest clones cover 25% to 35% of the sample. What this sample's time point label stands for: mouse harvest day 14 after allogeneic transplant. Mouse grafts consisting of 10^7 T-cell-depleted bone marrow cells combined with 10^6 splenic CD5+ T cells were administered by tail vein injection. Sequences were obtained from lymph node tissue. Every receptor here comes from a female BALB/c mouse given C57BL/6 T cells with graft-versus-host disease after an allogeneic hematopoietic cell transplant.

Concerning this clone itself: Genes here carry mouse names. The CDR3 here is CASSQEGDSGNTLYF. The sequenced CDR3 bases are TGTGCTAGCAGTCAAGAAGGGGATTCTGGAAATACGCTCTAT. V is TRBV29 and J is TRBJ1-3, with D maybe TRBD1 (5 bases). The CDR3 goes on 1 residue after the read ends, and that part is filled in from the germline J gene. Trimming removed 5 bases from V and 0 bases from J, with 11 bases in between. Per the germline V gene, CDR1 is MSHET and CDR2 is SYDVDS. The CDR3 is 15 residues long.

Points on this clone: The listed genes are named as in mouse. This CDR3 is CASSSWGGESTGQLYF. CDR3 DNA, as far as it was read: TGTGCTAGCAGTAGCTGGGGGGGCGAGAGCACCGGGCAGCTCTAC. The chain recombines TRBV17 with TRBJ2-2; 10 bases are a match to TRBD2. The read gets to within 1 residue of the CDR3 end, and the germline J gene fills in the rest. The CDR3 loop spans 16 amino acids. The V segment lost 3 bases and the J segment 4 bases; nucleotides outside the gene matches: 5. Germline CDR1 reads MNHDT; CDR2 reads YYDKIL.

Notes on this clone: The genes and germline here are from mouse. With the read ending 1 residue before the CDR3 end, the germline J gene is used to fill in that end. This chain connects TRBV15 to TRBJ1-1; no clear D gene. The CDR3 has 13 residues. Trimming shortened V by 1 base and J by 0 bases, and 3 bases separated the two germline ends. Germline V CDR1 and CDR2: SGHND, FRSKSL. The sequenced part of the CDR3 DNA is TGTGCCAGCAGTTTAGTTGCAAACACAGAAGTCTTC. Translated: CASSLVANTEVF. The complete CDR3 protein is CASSLVANTEVFF.

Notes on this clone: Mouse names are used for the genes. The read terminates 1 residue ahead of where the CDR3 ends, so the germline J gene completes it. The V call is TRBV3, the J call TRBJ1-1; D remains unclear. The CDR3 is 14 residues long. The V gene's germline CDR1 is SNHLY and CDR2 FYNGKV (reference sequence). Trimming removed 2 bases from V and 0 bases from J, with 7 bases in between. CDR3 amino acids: CASSLPTPNTEVFF. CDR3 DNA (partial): TGTGCCAGCAGCTTACCCACCCCAAACACAGAAGTCTTC.

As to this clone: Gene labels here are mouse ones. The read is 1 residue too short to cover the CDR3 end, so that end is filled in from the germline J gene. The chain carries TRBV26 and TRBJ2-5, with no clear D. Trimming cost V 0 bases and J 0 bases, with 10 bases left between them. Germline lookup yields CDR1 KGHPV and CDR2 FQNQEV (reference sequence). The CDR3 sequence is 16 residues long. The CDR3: CASSLSPQFNQDTQYF. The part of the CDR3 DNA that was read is TGTGCCAGCAGTCTGTCCCCACAGTTTAACCAAGACACCCAGTAC.

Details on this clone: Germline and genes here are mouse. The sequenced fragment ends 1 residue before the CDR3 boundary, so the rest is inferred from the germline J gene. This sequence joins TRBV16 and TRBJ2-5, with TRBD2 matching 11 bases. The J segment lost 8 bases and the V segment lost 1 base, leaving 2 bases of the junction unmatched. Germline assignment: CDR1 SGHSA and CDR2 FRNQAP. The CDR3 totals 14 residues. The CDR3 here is CASSLGTGGSTQYF. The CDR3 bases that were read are TGTGCAAGCAGCTTAGGGACTGGGGGGTCCACCCAGTAC.

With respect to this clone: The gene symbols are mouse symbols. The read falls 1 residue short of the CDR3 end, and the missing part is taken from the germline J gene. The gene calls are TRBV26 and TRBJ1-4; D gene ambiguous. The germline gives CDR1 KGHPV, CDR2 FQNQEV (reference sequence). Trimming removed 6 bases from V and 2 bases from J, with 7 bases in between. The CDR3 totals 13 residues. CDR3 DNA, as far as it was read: TGTGCCAGCAGGCACCAGTCCAACGAAAGATTATTT. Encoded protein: CASRHQSNERLF. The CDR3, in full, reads CASRHQSNERLFF.

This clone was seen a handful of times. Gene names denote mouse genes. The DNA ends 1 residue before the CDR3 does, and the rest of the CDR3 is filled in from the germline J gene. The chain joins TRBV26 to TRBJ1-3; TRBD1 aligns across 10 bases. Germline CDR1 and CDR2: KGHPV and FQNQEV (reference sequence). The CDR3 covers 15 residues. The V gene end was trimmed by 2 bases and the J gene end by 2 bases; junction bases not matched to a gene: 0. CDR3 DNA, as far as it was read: TGTGCCAGCAGTCTGGGACAGGGGGCTGGAAATACGCTCTAT. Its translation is CASSLGQGAGNTLY. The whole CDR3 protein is CASSLGQGAGNTLYF. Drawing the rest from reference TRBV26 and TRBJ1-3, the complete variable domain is NSKVIQTPRYLVKGQGQKAKMRCIPEKGHPVVFWYQQNKNNEFKFLINFQNQEVLQQIDMTEKRFSAECPSNSPCSLEIQSSEAGDSALYLCASSLGQGAGNTLYFGEGSRLIVV.

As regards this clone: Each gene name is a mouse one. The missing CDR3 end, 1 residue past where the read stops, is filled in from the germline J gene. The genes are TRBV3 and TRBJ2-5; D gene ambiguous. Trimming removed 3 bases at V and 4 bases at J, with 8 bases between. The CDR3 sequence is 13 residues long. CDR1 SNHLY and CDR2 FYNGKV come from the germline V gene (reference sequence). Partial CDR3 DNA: TGTGCCAGCAGCTTTACGGGGAAAGACACCCAGTAC. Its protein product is CASSFTGKDTQY. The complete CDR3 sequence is CASSFTGKDTQYF.

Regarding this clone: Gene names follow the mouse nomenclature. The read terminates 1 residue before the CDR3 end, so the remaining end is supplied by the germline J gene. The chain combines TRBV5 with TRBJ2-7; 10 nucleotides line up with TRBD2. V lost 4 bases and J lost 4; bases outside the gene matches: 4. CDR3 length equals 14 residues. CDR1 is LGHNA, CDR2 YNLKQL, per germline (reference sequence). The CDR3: CASSPDWGVYEQYF. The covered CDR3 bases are TGTGCCAGCAGCCCCGACTGGGGGGTTTATGAACAGTAC.

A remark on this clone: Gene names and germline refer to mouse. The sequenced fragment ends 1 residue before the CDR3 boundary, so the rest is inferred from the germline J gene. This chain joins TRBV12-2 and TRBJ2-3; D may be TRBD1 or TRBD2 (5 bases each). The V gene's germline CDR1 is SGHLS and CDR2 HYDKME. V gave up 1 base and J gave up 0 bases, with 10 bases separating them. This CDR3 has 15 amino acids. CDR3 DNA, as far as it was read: TGTGCCAGCTCTCTGGGGCAGTCTAGTGCAGAAACGCTGTAT. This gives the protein CASSLGQSSAETLY. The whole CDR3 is CASSLGQSSAETLYF.

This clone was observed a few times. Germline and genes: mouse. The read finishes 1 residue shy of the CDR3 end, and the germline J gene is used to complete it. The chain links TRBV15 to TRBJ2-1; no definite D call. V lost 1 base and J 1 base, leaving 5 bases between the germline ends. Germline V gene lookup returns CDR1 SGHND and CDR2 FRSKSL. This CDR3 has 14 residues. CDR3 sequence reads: CASSLEQNYAEQFF. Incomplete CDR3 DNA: TGTGCCAGCAGTTTAGAACAAAACTATGCTGAGCAGTTC.

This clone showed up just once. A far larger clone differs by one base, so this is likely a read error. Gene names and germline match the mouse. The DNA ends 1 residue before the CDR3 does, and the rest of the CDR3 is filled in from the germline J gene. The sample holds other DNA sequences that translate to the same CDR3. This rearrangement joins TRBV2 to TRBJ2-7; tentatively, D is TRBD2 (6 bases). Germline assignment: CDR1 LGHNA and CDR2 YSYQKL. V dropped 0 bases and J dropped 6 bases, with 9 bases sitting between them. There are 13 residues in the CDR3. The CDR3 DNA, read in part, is TGTGCCAGCAGCCAAGATCGGGACTCTGAACAGTAC. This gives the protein CASSQDRDSEQY. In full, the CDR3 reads CASSQDRDSEQYF.

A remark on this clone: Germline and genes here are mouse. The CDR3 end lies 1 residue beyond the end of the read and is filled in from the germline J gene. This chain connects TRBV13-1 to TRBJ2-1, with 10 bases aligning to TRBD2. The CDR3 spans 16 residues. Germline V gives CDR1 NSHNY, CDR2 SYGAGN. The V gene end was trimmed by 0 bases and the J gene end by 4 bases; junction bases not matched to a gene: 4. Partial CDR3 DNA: TGTGCCAGCAGTGATGCAACGGACTGGGGGTATGCTGAGCAGTTC. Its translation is CASSDATDWGYAEQF. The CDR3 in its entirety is CASSDATDWGYAEQFF.

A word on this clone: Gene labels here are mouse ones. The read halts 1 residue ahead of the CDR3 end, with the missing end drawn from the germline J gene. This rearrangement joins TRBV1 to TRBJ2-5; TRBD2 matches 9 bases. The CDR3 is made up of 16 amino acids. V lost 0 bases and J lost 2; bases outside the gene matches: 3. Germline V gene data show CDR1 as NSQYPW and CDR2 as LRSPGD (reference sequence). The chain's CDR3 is CTCSADLGGSQDTQYF. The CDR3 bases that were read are TGCACCTGCAGTGCAGATCTGGGGGGGAGCCAAGACACCCAGTAC.

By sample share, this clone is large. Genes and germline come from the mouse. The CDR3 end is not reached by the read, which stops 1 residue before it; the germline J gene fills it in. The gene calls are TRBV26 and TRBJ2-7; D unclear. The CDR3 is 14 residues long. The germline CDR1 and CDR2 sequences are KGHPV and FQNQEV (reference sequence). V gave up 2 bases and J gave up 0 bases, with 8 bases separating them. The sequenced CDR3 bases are TGTGCCAGCAGTCTGAGCAAAAGCTCCTATGAACAGTAC. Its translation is CASSLSKSSYEQY. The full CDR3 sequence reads CASSLSKSSYEQYF.

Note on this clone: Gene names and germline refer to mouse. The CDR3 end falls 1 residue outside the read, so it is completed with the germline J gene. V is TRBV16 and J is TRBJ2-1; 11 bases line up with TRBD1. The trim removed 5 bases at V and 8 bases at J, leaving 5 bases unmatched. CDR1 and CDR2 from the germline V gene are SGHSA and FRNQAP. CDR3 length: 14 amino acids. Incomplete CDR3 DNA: TGTGCAAGCAGCGGACAGGGGGCGGGGACTGAGCAGTTC. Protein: CASSGQGAGTEQF. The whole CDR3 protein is CASSGQGAGTEQFF.

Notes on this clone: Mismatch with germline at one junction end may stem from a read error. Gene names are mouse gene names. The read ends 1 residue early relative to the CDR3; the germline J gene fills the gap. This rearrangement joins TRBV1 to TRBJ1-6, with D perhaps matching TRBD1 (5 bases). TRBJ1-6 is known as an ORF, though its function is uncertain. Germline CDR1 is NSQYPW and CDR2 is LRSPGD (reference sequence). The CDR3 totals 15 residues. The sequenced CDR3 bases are TGCACCTGCAGTTCAGACAGTTCCTATAATTCGCCCCTCTAC. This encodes CTCSSDSSYNSPLY. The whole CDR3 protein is CTCSSDSSYNSPLYF.